One and the same sample provided the 18 T cell receptor beta chains below, sequenced in a study of post-analysis software for immune sequencing data (dated by TCRdb to the mid-2010s). Library preparation used PCR. Sequencing instrument: Illumina HiSeq 2500. To reduce PCR and sequencing biases, unique molecular identifiers were built into the TCR beta cDNA libraries. TCRdb reprocessed the public reads (quality trimming at Q25 with fastp, clone calling with MiXCR) and kept in-frame beta chains. Every distinct CDR3 protein forms one entry, paired with its most common genes and DNA. Here the sample has a few hundred thousand distinct CDR3 sequences; 30% to 45% occur a single time. 4% to 6% of the sample goes to the ten largest clones. Here is what the overall study found, with its caveats: Significantly higher frequencies in patients than in controls were found for a few TRBV segments, including TRBV5-6, TRBV5-1 and TRBV20-1.

What these receptors recognize is not known. The source material was blood. Receptors originate from a girl between 10 and 17 years old with multiple sclerosis.

The rearrangement links TRBV4-1 to TRBJ2-1; 7 positions match TRBD2. The junction had 11 bases not matched to a gene; V was cut back by 2 bases and J by 7 bases. This CDR3 has 16 residues. CDR1 is MGHRA, CDR2 YSYEKL, per germline. CDR3 sequence: CASSQTGREFLNEQFF. CDR3 bases: TGCGCCAGCAGCCAAACTGGGCGGGAGTTTTTGAATGAGCAGTTCTTC.

Worth noting for this clonotype: A read error may be the cause here, since a much bigger clone is one base away. As the CDR3 is not closed by the conserved phenylalanine or tryptophan, this likely results from a read error. This chain uses TRBV5-6 with TRBJ1-2; tentatively, D is TRBD1 (5 bases). The CDR3 spans 15 residues. Trimming took off 5 bases at V and 7 bases at J, with 21 bases between the two ends. CDR1 and CDR2 from the germline V gene are SGHDT and YYEEEE. The CDR3 sequence is CASSPFGSPGRGYTC. CDR3 coding DNA: TGTGCCAGCAGTCCCTTTGGGAGTCCGGGACGTGGCTACACCTGC.

This clonotype was detected many times. The chain couples TRBV29-1 to TRBJ2-2; 7 bases align to TRBD1. CDR1 and CDR2 from the germline V gene are SQVTM and ANQGSEA. V gave up 0 bases and J gave up 4 bases; unmatched junction bases: 8. The CDR3 has 16 amino acids. This CDR3 is CSVEDSQGFSTGELFF. For the CDR3, the DNA is TGCAGCGTTGAAGACTCACAGGGGTTTTCCACCGGGGAGCTGTTTTTT.

As regards this clonotype: This sequence may be a read error, since a much larger clone differs from it by one base. The CDR3 nucleotides read TGTGCCAGCAGCCAAGATTCGGGGTTCACGTTCCTGAATCACTATGGCTACACCTTC. Protein product: CASSQDSGFTFLNHYGYTF. The chain employs TRBV3-1 and TRBJ1-2; the D is unclear. The CDR3 is made up of 19 amino acids. Trimming cost V 0 bases and J 3 bases, with 23 bases left between them. CDR1 is LGHDT, CDR2 YNNKEL, per germline (reference sequence).

The chain joins TRBV7-6 to TRBJ2-5; TRBD1 agrees at 7 bases. The closer fit of TRBJ2-7 to the DNA end suggests the J call may be wrong. The CDR3 sequence is 14 residues long. The germline V gene encodes CDR1 SGHVS and CDR2 FNYEAQ. The CDR3 sequence is CASSPETGSYEQYF. The DNA of the CDR3 is TGTGCCAGCAGCCCAGAGACAGGGTCCTACGAGCAGTACTTC.

About this clonotype: A read error may account for a junction end that differs from germline. This chain links TRBV6-8 with TRBJ1-4, with a tentative D call TRBD1 (5 bases). Germline lookup yields CDR1 MNHGY and CDR2 SAAAGT. The CDR3 runs to 15 residues. The CDR3 loop reads CASKQAIATNERLFF. In DNA, the CDR3 is TGTGCCAGCAAACAGGCGATTGCAACTAATGAAAGACTGTTTTTT.

CDR3 nucleotides: TGTGCCAGCAGAGGAGACACCGGGGAGCTGTTTTTT. Encoded protein: CASRGDTGELFF. The rearrangement uses TRBV11-3 and TRBJ2-2, with unresolved D. The germline V and J ends were trimmed by 6 bases and 3 bases, with 5 bases remaining between them. The CDR3 length is 12 residues. CDR1 is SGHNT and CDR2 is YENEEA in the germline V gene.

Details on this clonotype: A single base separates this from a much larger clone, so it may be a read error. This sequence joins TRBV6-4 and TRBJ2-5; D gene unclear. V lost 1 base and J lost 11, with 14 bases in between. CDR1 and CDR2 (germline): MRHNA, SNTAGT. The CDR3 sequence is 13 residues long. As DNA, the CDR3 is TGTGCCAGCAGTGACTACGCCGCCCATGAGCAGTACTTC. Protein sequence: CASSDYAAHEQYF.

V is TRBV20-1 and J is TRBJ2-1; D uncertain. CDR1 and CDR2 from the germline V gene are DFQATT and SNEGSKA (reference sequence). The CDR3 consists of 11 residues. V lost 4 bases, J lost 10 bases, and 11 bases lay in between. DNA for the CDR3: TGCAGTGCTAATCGGCAACTCGAGCAGTTCTTC. Protein product: CSANRQLEQFF.

At least ten counts were recorded for this clonotype. This chain connects TRBV12-3 or TRBV12-4 to TRBJ2-3, with no clear D. This CDR3 is 14 amino acids long. The germline V and J ends were trimmed by 3 bases and 2 bases, with 9 bases remaining between them. The CDR3 DNA is TGTGCCAGCAGTTTGCATGGGAACACAGATACGCAGTATTTT. Translating it yields CASSLHGNTDTQYF.

This clonotype was detected many times. The V and J genes are TRBV12-3 or TRBV12-4 and TRBJ1-1; TRBD1 might be the D (6 bases). This CDR3 is 14 amino acids long. V dropped 5 bases and J dropped 5 bases, with 15 bases sitting between them. CDR3 coding DNA: TGTGCCAGCAGTCCCCGGGGGCAAGGGACTGAAGCTTTCTTT. It translates to CASSPRGQGTEAFF.

This clonotype was counted many times. This chain links TRBV6-5 with TRBJ2-5; no definite D call. The CDR3 consists of 14 residues. Trimming cost V 0 bases and J 5 bases, with 10 bases left between them. The V gene's germline CDR1 is MNHEY and CDR2 SVGAGI. The CDR3 loop reads CASSYSSVRETQYF. In DNA form, the CDR3 reads TGTGCCAGCAGTTACTCGTCGGTACGGGAGACCCAGTACTTC.

This clonotype was counted a single time. A junction end diverges from the germline sequence, so it may reflect a read error. V and J are TRBV2 and TRBJ1-5; 8 nucleotides agree with TRBD1. In germline, CDR1 is SNHLY, CDR2 FYNNEI. The CDR3 extends over 14 amino acids. CDR3 protein: CVSSPQGGGQPQHF. In DNA form, the CDR3 reads TGTGTCAGCAGCCCACAGGGGGGAGGTCAGCCCCAGCATTTT.

This clonotype appeared a single time. This chain uses TRBV2 with TRBJ2-7; the D gene could be TRBD1 or TRBD2 (5 bases each). V lost 1 base to trimming and J lost 2 bases, with 6 bases between them. This CDR3 contains 13 residues. CDR1 and CDR2 from the germline V gene are SNHLY and FYNNEI. CDR3 DNA sequence: TGTGCCAGCAGTGAAGGAGGGGCCTACGAGCAGTACTTC. It encodes CASSEGGAYEQYF.

The chain is built from TRBV20-1 and TRBJ1-1; TRBD1 matches 10 bases. The J segment lost 0 bases and the V segment lost 2 bases, leaving 6 bases of the junction unmatched. There are 16 residues in the CDR3. The germline V gene has CDR1 DFQATT and CDR2 SNEGSKA (reference sequence). The CDR3 region is CSARLAGQGMNTEAFF. The CDR3 DNA reads TGCAGTGCTAGATTAGCGGGACAGGGGATGAACACTGAAGCTTTCTTT.

Ten or more counts support this clonotype. The V call is TRBV7-6, the J call TRBJ1-1; D unresolved. Germline V CDR1 and CDR2: SGHVS, FNYEAQ. This CDR3 contains 10 residues. V was clipped by 5 bases and J by 8 bases, with 6 bases between them. CDR3 loop: CASSPPEAFF. DNA of the CDR3: TGTGCCAGCAGCCCCCCCGAAGCTTTCTTT.

For this clonotype: Relative to the germline gene, one junction end is altered; a read error may explain this. The genes are TRBV20-1 and TRBJ1-4; no reliable D call. CDR1 is DFQATT and CDR2 is SNEGSKA in the germline V gene (reference sequence). This CDR3 contains 13 residues. The CDR3 nucleotides read TGCAGTGCTGGAGATCTGACGGATGAAAAACTGTTTTTT. It codes for CSAGDLTDEKLFF.

About this clonotype: With a much larger clone just one base away, this may be a read error. CDR3 coding DNA: TGTGCCGTAACTAGAGCCTACAATGAGCAGTACTTC. Protein product: CAVTRAYNEQYF. V gene TRBV10-3 combines with J gene TRBJ2-1; possible D gene TRBD2, 5 bases. The assigned J gene may be wrong: the sequence end matches TRBJ2-7 better. CDR3 length: 12 amino acids. CDR1 is ENHRY and CDR2 is SYGVKD in the germline V gene.